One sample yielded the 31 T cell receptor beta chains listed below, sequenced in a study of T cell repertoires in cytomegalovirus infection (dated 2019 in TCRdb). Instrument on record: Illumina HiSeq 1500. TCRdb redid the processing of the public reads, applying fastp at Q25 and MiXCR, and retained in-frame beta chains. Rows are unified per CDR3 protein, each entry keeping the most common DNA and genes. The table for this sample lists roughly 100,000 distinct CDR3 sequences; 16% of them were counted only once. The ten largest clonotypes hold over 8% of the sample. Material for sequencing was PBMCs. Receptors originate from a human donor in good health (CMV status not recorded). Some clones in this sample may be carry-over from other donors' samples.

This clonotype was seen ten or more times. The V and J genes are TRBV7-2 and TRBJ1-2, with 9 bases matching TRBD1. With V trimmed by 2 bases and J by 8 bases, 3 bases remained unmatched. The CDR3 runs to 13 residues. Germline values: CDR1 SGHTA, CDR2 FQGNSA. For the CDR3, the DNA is TGTGCCAGCAGCTTATCAACAGGGGGCGGCTACACCTTC. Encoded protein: CASSLSTGGGYTF. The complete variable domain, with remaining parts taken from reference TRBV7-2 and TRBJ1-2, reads GAGVSQSPSNKVTEKGKDVELRCDPISGHTALYWYRQSLGQGLEFLIYFQGNSAPDKSGLPSDRFSAERTGGSVSTLTIQRTQQEDSAVYLCASSLSTGGGYTFGSGTRLTVV.

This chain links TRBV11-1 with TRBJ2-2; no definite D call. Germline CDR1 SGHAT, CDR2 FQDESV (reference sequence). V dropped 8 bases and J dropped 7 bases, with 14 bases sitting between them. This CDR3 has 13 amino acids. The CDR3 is CASGRDMDGELFF. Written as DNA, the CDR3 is TGTGCCAGCGGCCGTGACATGGACGGGGAGCTGTTTTTT.

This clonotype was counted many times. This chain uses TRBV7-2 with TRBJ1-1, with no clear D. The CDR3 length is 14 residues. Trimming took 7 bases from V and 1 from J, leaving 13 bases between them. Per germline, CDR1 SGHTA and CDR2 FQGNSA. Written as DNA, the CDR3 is TGTGCCAGCACCATAGCGGGCGGGAACACTGAAGCTTTCTTT. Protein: CASTIAGGNTEAFF.

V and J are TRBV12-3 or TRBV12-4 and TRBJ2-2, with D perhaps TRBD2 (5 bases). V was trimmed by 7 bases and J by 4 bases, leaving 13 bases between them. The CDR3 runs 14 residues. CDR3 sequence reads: CASTSTWGTGELFF. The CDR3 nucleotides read TGTGCCAGCACTAGCACATGGGGCACCGGGGAGCTGTTTTTT.

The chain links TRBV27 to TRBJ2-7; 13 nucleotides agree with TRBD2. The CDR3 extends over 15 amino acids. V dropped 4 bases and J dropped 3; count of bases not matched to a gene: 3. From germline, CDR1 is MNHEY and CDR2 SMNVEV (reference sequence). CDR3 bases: TGTGCCAGCAGTTCGGGACTAGCGGGGCTCTACGAGCAGTACTTC. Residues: CASSSGLAGLYEQYF.

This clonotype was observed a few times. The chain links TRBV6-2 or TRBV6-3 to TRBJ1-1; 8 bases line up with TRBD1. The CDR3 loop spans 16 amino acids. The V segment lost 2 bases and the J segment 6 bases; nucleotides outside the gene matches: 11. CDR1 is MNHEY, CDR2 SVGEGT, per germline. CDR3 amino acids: CASSYGLGRGLPEAFF. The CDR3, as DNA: TGTGCCAGCAGTTACGGTCTGGGCAGGGGGCTGCCTGAAGCTTTCTTT.

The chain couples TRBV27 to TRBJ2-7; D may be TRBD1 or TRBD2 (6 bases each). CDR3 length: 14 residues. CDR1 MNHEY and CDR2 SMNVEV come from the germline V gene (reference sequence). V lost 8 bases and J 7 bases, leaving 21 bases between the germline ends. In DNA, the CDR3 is TGTGCCAGCCGTCTCATGGGGGGCCAACGGGAGCAGTACTTC. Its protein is CASRLMGGQREQYF.

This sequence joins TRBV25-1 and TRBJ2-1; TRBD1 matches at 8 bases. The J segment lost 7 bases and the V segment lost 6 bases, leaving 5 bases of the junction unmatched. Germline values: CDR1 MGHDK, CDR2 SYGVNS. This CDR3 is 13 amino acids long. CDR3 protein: CASSVDRGNEQFF. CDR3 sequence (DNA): TGTGCCAGCAGCGTTGACAGGGGAAATGAGCAGTTCTTC.

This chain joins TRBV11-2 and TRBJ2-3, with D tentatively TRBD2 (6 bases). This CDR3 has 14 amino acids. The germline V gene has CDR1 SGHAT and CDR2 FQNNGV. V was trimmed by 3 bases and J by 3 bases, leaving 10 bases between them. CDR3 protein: CASSLGGRTDTQYF. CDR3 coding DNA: TGTGCCAGCAGCTTGGGGGGTCGGACAGATACGCAGTATTTT.

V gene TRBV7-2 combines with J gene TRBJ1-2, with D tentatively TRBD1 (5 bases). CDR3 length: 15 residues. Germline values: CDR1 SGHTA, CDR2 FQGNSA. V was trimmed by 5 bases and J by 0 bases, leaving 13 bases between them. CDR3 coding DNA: TGTGCCAGCAGCGGAAGACAGCTAGCTAACTATGGCTACACCTTC. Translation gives CASSGRQLANYGYTF.

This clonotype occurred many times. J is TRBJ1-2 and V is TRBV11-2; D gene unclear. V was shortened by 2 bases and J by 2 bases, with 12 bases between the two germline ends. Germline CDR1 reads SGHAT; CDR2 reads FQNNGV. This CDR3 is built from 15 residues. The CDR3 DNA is TGTGCCAGCAGCTTAAGAATCGGTTGGAACTATGGCTACACCTTC. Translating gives CASSLRIGWNYGYTF.

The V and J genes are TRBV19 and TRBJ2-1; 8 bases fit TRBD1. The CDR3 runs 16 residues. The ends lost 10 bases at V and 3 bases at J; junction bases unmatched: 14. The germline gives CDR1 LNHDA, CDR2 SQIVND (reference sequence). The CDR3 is CATATAGTGLYNEQFF. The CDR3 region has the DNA TGTGCCACTGCTACAGCCGGGACAGGACTCTACAATGAGCAGTTCTTC.

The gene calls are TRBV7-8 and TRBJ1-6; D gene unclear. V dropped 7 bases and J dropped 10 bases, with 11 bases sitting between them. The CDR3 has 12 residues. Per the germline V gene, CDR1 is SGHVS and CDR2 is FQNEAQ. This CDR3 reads CASIFVESPLHF. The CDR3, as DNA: TGTGCCAGCATCTTCGTCGAGTCACCCCTCCACTTT.

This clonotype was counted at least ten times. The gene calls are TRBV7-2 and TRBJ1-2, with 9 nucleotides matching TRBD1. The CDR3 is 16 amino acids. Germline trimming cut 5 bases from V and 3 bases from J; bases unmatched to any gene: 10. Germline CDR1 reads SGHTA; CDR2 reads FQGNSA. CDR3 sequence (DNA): TGTGCCAGCAGCCGCACGGGACAGGGAGCCCACTATGGCTACACCTTC. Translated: CASSRTGQGAHYGYTF.

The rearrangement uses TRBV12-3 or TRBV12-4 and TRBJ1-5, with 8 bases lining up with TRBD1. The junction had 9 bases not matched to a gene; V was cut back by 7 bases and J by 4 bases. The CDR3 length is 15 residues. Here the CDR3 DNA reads TGTGCCAGCACCCTGACAGGGGTCCTAAATCAGCCCCAGCATTTT. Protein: CASTLTGVLNQPQHF.

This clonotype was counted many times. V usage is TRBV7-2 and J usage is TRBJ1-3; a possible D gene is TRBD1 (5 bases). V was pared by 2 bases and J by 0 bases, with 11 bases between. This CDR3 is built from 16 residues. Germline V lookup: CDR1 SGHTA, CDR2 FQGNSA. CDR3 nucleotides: TGTGCCAGCAGCTTAAGGGGTGCAAGCTCTGGAAACACCATATATTTT. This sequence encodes CASSLRGASSGNTIYF.

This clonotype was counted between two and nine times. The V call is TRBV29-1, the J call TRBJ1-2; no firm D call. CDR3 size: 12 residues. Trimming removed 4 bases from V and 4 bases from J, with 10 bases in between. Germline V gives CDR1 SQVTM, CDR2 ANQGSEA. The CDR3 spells CSVVKAAYGYTF. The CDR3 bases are TGCAGCGTTGTCAAGGCAGCCTATGGCTACACCTTC.

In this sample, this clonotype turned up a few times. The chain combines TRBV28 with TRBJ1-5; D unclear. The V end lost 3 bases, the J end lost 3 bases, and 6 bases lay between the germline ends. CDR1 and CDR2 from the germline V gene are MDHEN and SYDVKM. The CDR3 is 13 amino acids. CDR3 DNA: TGTGCCAGCAGTTTCCCACTCAATCAGCCCCAGCATTTT. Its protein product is CASSFPLNQPQHF.

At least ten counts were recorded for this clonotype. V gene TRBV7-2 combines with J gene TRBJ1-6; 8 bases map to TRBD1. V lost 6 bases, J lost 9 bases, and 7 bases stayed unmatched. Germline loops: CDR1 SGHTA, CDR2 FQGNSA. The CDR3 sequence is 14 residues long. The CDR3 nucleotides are TGTGCCAGCAGGCCCCCAGGGGGCGGTTCACCCCTCCACTTT. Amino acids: CASRPPGGGSPLHF.

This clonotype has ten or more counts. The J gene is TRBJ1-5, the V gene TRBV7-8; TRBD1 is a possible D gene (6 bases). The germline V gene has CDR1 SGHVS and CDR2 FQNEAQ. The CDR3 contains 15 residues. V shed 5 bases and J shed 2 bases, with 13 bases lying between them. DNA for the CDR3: TGTGCCAGCAGCCCAAGGGGGTCGGGCAATCAGCCCCAGCATTTT. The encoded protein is CASSPRGSGNQPQHF.

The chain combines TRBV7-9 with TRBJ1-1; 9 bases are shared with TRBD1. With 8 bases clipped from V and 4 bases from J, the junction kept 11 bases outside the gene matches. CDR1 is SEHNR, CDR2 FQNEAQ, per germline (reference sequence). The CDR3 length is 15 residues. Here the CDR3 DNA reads TGTGCCAGCCAAGACAGGGGGTTAAGTTCCACTGAAGCTTTCTTT. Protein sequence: CASQDRGLSSTEAFF.

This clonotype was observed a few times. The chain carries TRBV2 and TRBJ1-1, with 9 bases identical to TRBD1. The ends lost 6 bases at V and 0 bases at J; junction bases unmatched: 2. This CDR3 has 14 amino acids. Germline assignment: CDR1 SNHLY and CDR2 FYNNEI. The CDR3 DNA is TGTGCCAGCAGGCGGACAGGGGTGAACACTGAAGCTTTCTTT. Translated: CASRRTGVNTEAFF. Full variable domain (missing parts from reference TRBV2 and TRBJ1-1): EPEVTQTPSHQVTQMGQEVILRCVPISNHLYFYWYRQILGQKVEFLVSFYNNEISEKSEIFDDQFSVERPDGSNFTLKIRSTKLEDSAMYFCASRRTGVNTEAFFGQGTRLTVV.

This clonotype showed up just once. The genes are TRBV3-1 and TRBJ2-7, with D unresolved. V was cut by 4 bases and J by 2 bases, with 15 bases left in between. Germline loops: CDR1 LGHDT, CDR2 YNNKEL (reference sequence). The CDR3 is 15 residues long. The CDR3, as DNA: TGTGCCAGCAGCCTGAGAGGCCGGGTGCCCTACGAGCAGTACTTC. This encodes CASSLRGRVPYEQYF.

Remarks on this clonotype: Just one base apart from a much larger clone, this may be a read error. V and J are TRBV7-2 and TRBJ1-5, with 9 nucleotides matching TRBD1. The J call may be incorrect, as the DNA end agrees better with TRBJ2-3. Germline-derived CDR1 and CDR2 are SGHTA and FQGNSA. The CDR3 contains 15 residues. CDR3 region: CASSSGQGNNQPQYF. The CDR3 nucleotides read TGTGCCAGCAGCTCGGGACAGGGCAACAATCAGCCCCAGTATTTT.

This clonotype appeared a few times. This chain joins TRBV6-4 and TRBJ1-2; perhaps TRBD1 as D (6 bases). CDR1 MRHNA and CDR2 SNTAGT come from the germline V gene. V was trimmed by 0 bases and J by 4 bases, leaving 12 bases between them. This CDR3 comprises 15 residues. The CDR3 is CASSDSFVDSYGYTF. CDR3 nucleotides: TGTGCCAGCAGTGACTCTTTCGTGGACAGCTATGGCTACACCTTC.

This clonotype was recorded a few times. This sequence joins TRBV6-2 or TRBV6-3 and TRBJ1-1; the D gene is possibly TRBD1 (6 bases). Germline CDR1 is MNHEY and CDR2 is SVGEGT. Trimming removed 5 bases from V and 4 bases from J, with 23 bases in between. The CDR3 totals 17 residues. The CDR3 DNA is TGTGCCAGCAGTCTCTCATACAGGGTTGGAATTCGCACTGAAGCTTTCTTT. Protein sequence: CASSLSYRVGIRTEAFF.

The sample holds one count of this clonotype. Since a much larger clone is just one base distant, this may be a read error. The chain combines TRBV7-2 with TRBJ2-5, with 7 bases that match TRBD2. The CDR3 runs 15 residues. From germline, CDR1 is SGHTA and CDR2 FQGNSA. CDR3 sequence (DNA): TGTGCCAACAGCTCAGGGAGGGGCCGCGAAGAGACCCAGTACTTC. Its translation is CANSSGRGREETQYF.

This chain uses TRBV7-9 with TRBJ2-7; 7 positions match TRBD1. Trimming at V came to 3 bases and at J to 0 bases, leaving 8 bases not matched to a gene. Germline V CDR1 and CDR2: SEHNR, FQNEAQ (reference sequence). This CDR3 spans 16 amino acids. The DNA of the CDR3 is TGTGCCAGCAGCTTTTACAGGGGCGACCTCTCCTACGAGCAGTACTTC. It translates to CASSFYRGDLSYEQYF. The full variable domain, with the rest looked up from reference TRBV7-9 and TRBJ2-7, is DTGVSQNPRHKITKRGQNVTFRCDPISEHNRLYWYRQTLGQGPEFLTYFQNEAQLEKSRLLSDRFSAERPKGSFSTLEIQRTEQGDSAMYLCASSFYRGDLSYEQYFGPGTRLTVT.

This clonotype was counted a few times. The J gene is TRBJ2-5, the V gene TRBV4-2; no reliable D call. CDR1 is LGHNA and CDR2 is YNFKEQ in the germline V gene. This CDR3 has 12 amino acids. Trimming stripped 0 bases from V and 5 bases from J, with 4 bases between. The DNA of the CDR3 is TGTGCCAGCAGCCAAGAGAGGGAGACCCAGTACTTC. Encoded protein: CASSQERETQYF.

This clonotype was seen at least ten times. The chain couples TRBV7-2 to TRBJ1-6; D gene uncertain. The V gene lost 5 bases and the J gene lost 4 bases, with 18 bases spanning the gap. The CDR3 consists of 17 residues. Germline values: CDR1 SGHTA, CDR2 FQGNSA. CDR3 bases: TGTGCCAGCAGCCTTAGAGGGCAGAGCAGTTATAATTCACCCCTCCACTTT. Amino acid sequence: CASSLRGQSSYNSPLHF. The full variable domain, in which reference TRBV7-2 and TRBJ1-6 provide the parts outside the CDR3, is GAGVSQSPSNKVTEKGKDVELRCDPISGHTALYWYRQSLGQGLEFLIYFQGNSAPDKSGLPSDRFSAERTGGSVSTLTIQRTQQEDSAVYLCASSLRGQSSYNSPLHFGNGTRLTVT.

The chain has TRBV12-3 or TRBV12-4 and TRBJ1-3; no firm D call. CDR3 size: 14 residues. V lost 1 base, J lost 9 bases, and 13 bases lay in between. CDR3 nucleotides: TGTGCCAGCAGTTTAGGACCCGAACGAGGCACCATATATTTT. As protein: CASSLGPERGTIYF.